This T cell receptor beta chain was observed in a study of post-analysis software for immune sequencing data. Findings of the study overall: Roughly 5 TRBV segments (TRBV5-6, TRBV5-1 and TRBV20-1 among them) occurred more frequently in patients than in controls.

Built from TCR beta cDNA, the libraries had unique molecular identifiers in them. MiXCR was run by TCRdb on the PCR reads, yielding one entry per CDR3 protein. The table includes hundreds of thousands of distinct CDR3 sequences, under 55% detected once. V dropped 3 bases and J dropped 4 bases, with 11 bases sitting between them. Germline V gene data show CDR1 as SNHLY and CDR2 as FYNNEI. The CDR3 has 14 residues. As regards this clonotype: Antigen unknown.

The origin of this receptor is a girl between 5 and 17 years old with multiple sclerosis. Sample: blood. The chain has TRBV2 and TRBJ2-3, with D possibly TRBD2 on 5 matching bases. The DNA for the CDR3 is TGTGCCAGCAGTGACGAACGGGATGCAGATACGCAGTATTTT. Its translation: CASSDERDADTQYF. Full variable domain (outside the CDR3, taken from reference TRBV2 and TRBJ2-3): EPEVTQTPSHQVTQMGQEVILRCVPISNHLYFYWYRQILGQKVEFLVSFYNNEISEKSEIFDDQFSVERPDGSNFTLKIRSTKLEDSAMYFCASSDERDADTQYFGPGTRLTVL.